The present T cell receptor (beta chain) was sequenced within a study of OX40 agonist ivuxolimab in advanced cancers. Findings and limits, study-wide: Also present in some nonresponders was a low level of normalized T-cell clonal expansion.

A word on this clone: Antigen: not known.

Method: immunoSEQ multiplex PCR; TCRdb's copy keeps in-frame clones and lacks some. The sample carries more than 65,000 clones, about 80% recorded once. The length of the CDR3 is 14 residues. V shed 6 bases, J shed 2 bases, and the junction held 6 bases outside the gene matches. CDR1 is SGHKS, CDR2 YYEKEE, per germline (reference sequence). The material sequenced was CD4+ or CD8+ T cells sorted from blood, taken in a trial of the OX40 agonist ivuxolimab. The sequence derives from an adult with an advanced solid tumor such as melanoma, head and neck, liver or kidney cancer. V usage is TRBV5-5 and J usage is TRBJ1-2; 8 bases align to TRBD1. The CDR3 region is CASTTRTGNYGYTF. The CDR3 DNA reads as TGTGCCAGCACCACTAGGACAGGGAACTATGGCTACACCTTC.